Here is one T cell receptor beta chain with its context. This sample was taken from a study of T cell clones after liver transplantation. The trim removed 1 base at V and 4 bases at J, leaving 9 bases unmatched. Germline V lookup: CDR1 LGHNA, CDR2 YSLEER. The CDR3 length is 18 residues. Assay used: immunoSEQ multiplex PCR; TCRdb lists only in-frame clones, some missing. This table holds about 80,000 clones, about 84% found once. The specimen was CD4+ T cells from blood, collected 46 months after liver transplant. V gene TRBV4-3 combines with J gene TRBJ2-3; 12 bases match TRBD1. The origin of this receptor is a human patient who received a liver transplant. T cells may partly derive from the graft donor. The CDR3 region is CASSQVFPGTGGSDTQYF. The DNA of the CDR3 is TGCGCCAGCAGCCAAGTTTTTCCCGGGACAGGGGGCTCAGATACGCAGTATTTT.